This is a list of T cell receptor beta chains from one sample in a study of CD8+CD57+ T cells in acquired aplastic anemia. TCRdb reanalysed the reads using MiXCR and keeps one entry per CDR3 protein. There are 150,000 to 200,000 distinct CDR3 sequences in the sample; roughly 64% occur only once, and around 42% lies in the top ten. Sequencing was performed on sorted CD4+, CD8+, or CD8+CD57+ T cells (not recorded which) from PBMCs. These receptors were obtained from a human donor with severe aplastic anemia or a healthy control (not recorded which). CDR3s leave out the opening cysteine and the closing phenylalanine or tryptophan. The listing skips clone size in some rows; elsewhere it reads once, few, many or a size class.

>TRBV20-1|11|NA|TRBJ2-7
SARHRSSYEQY
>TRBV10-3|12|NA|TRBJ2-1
AIATSGGYNEQF
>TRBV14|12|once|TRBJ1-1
ASSQDLVDTEAF
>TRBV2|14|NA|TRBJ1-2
ASSAMVFGVNYGYT
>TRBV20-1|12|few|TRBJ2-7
SARARETPGEQY
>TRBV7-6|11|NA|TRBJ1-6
ASSDGWNSPLH
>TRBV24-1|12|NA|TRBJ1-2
AISDFSSNYGYT
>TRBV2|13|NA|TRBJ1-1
ASSSSRTGGTEAF
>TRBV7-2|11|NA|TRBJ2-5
ASGRQGQETQY
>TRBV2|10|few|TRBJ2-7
ASSEQAYEQY
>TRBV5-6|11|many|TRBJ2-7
ASSLAAVDEQY
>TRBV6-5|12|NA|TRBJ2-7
ASSSGLGYYEQY
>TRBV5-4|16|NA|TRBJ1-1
ASSLGGRGGNMNTEAF
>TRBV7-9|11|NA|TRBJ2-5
ASRPGVRETQY
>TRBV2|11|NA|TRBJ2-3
ASINRGGDTQY
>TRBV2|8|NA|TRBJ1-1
ASFYIEAF
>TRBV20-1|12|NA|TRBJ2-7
SARDRYSSYEQY
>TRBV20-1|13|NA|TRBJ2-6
SAMSGAQGANVLT
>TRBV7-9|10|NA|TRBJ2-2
ASSLESGELF
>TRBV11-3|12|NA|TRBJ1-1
ASGPWDRNTEAF
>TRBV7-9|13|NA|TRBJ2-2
ASSLEQINTGELF
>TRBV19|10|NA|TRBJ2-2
ANSPPFGELF
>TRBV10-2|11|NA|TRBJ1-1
ACTKGGITEAF
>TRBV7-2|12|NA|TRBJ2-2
ASSAIPGAGELF
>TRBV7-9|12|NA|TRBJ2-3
ASSLERVTDTQY
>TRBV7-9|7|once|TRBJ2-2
ASIGELF
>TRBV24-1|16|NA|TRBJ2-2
ATSDSLGLAGVTGELF
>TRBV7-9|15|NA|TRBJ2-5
ASSSELTGRLLETQY
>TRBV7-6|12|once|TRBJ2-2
ASRSTGSTGELF
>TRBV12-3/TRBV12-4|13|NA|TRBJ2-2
ASSPGQGVGGELF
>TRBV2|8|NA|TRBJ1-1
ATLGTEAF
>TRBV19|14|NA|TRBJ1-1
ASTNPTGIMNTEAF
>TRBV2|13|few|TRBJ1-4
ASRARQGLGEKLF
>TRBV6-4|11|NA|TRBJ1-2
ASSGAGNYGYT
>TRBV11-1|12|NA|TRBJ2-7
ASSRLAGAYEQY
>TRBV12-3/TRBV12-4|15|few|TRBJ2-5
ASSARALTALQETQY
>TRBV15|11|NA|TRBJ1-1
ATSRDWNTEAF
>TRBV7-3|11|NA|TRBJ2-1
ASSPWEAGEQF
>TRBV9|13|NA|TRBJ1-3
ASSSQGGVGNTIY
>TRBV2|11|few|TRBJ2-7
ASSGVGDYEQY
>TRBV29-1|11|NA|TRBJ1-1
SVEDPLTAEAF
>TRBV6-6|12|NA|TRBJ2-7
ASSRDRGSYEQY
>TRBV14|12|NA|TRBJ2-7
ASNSGRARYEQY
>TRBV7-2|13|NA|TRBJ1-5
ASSPVGRFNQPQH
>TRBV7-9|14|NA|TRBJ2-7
ASSLASRESTYEQY